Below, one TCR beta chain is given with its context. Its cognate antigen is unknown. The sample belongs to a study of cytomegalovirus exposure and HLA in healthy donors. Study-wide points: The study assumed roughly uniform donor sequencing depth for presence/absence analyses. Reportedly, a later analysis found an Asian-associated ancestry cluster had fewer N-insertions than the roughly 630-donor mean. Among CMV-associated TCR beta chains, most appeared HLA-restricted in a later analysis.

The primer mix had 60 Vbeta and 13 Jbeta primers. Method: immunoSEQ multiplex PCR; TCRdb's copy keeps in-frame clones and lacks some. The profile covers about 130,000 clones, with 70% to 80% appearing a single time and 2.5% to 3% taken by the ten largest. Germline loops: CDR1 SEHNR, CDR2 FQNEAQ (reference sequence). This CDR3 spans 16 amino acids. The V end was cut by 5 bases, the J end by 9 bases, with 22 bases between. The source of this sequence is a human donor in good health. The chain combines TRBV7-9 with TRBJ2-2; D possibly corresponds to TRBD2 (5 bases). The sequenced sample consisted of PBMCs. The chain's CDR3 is CASSRGPSQLNRELFF. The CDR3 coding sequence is TGTGCCAGCAGCCGAGGGCCGTCACAGTTGAACCGGGAGCTGTTTTTT. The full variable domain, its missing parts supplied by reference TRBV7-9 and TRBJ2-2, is DTGVSQNPRHKITKRGQNVTFRCDPISEHNRLYWYRQTLGQGPEFLTYFQNEAQLEKSRLLSDRFSAERPKGSFSTLEIQRTEQGDSAMYLCASSRGPSQLNRELFFGEGSRLTVL.